A selection of T cell receptor beta chains follows, all from one sample in a study of T cells in localized non-small cell lung cancer. Libraries were prepared by immunoSEQ multiplex PCR; TCRdb keeps only in-frame clonotypes and omits some of them. The sample yields around 40,000 clones, around 88% seen once. The specimen was peripheral blood, collected before any cancer treatment. These receptor sequences come from a man between 40 and 69 years old with stage I lung adenocarcinoma. CDR3s include the opening cysteine and the closing phenylalanine or tryptophan. D genes are given only for firm matches. The size of a clone is reported for some rows only, either as once, few or many, or as a class for expanded clones.

TRBV14	TRBJ1-2	.	.	TGTGCCAGCAGCTCGTACGGCGGAGGCTACACCTTC	CASSSYGGGYTF
TRBV4-1	TRBJ2-7	.	.	TGCGCCAGCAGCCAAGAGTCCAGGGGCCTCTCCTACGAGCAGTACTTC	CASSQESRGLSYEQYF
TRBV9	TRBJ2-5	.	.	TGTGCCAGCAGCGTAACCCCTACTAGCACCCAAGAGACCCAGTACTTC	CASSVTPTSTQETQYF
TRBV5-1	TRBJ1-1	.	.	TGCGCCAGCAGCTTGGGGTTTTCGGGGGGCCCTGAAGCTTTCTTT	CASSLGFSGGPEAFF
TRBV19	TRBJ2-4	.	large	TGTGCCAGTGGAAAGGGTCTAGCCAAAAACATTCAGTACTTC	CASGKGLAKNIQYF
TRBV28	TRBJ2-3	.	.	TGTGCCAGCAGCCCCAGGGGTCGACCCACAGATACGCAGTATTTT	CASSPRGRPTDTQYF
TRBV2	TRBJ2-7	.	few	TGTGCCAGCAGTGAAGCGTTGGGAAAGACCTACGAGCAGTACTTC	CASSEALGKTYEQYF
TRBV19	TRBJ2-3	.	.	TGTGCCAGTACCCTTCAAGGGGGATTCACAGATACGCAGTATTTT	CASTLQGGFTDTQYF
TRBV7-6	TRBJ2-3	.	.	TGTGCCAGCAGCTTAGTAGGTTCAGGGTTTGGCACAGATACGCAGTATTTT	CASSLVGSGFGTDTQYF
TRBV7-9	TRBJ1-2	TRBD1	few	TGTGCCAGCGGAACAGGGGAAGATGGCTACACCTTC	CASGTGEDGYTF
TRBV21-1	TRBJ2-7	.	once	TGTGCCAGCAGCAAAGAGTCCGCGGGAGGGAGCTACGAGCAGTACTTC	CASSKESAGGSYEQYF
TRBV18	TRBJ2-1	TRBD1	.	TGTGCCAGCTCACCAGGACAGGGACTCTCCTACAATGAGCAGTTCTTC	CASSPGQGLSYNEQFF
TRBV27	TRBJ2-1	.	.	TGTGCCAGCAGTTTACTCACCGGGACTGGCAATGAGCAGTTCTTC	CASSLLTGTGNEQFF
TRBV9	TRBJ2-7	.	.	TGTGCCAGCAGAGTCGGACCGACGTTGGGGGAGCAGTACTTC	CASRVGPTLGEQYF
TRBV4-3	TRBJ2-7	.	once	TGCGCCAGCAGCCAAGATATGGGGAACTCCTACGAGCAGTACTTC	CASSQDMGNSYEQYF
TRBV25-1	TRBJ2-1	.	.	TGTGCCAGCAGTGATTCCGGGGGAGGCTACAATGAGCAGTTCTTC	CASSDSGGGYNEQFF
TRBV6-6	TRBJ1-2	.	.	TGTGCCAGCAGTTACTCGGCCTACAATGGCTACACCTTC	CASSYSAYNGYTF
TRBV28	TRBJ1-1	.	.	TGTGCGATGAGGCGGGGACCCGACACTGAAGCTTTCTTT	CAMRRGPDTEAFF
TRBV4-3	TRBJ2-3	.	few	TGCGCCAGCAGCCAGGAAATTGGGGCAAATACGCAGTATTTT	CASSQEIGANTQYF
TRBV7-3	TRBJ2-3	.	few	TGTGCCAGCAGCTTAATCGGGACCGACACAGATACGCAGTATTTT	CASSLIGTDTDTQYF
TRBV27	TRBJ1-1	.	.	TGTGCCAGCAGTTTTAGCAGGACTACTGAAGCTTTCTTT	CASSFSRTTEAFF
TRBV18	TRBJ1-2	TRBD1	few	TGTGCCAGCTCACCACCGGGACAGGGAATCTATGGCTACACCTTC	CASSPPGQGIYGYTF
TRBV5-5	TRBJ2-1	.	.	TGTGCCAGCAGCCTTTATAGCAGCCCCTACAATGAGCAGTTCTTC	CASSLYSSPYNEQFF
TRBV19	TRBJ2-6	.	.	TGTGCCAGCTCGGGACACGTCTCTGGGGCCAACGTCCTGACTTTC	CASSGHVSGANVLTF
TRBV10-3	TRBJ1-2	TRBD1	few	TGTGCCATCAGTGAGCAGGGGGCGAATGGCTACACCTTC	CAISEQGANGYTF
TRBV20-1	TRBJ2-7	.	.	TGCAGTGCTAGGGGGCAGGACGAGCAGTACTTC	CSARGQDEQYF